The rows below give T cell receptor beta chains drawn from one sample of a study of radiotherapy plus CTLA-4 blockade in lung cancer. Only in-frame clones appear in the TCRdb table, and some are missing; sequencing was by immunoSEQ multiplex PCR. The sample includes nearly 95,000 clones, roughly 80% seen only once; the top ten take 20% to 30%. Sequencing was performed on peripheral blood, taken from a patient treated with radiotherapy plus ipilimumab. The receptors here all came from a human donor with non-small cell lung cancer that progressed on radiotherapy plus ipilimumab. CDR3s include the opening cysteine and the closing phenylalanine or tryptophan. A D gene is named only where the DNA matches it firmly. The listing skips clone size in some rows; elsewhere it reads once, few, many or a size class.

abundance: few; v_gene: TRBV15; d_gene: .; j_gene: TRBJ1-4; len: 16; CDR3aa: CATSRASLGTNEKLFF; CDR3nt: TGTGCCACCAGCAGAGCTTCGTTGGGTACTAATGAAAAACTGTTTTTT
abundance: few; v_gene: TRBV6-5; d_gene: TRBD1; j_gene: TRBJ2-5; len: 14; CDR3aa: CASSTRGRLETQYF; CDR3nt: TGTGCCAGCAGTACCAGGGGGCGTTTGGAGACCCAGTACTTC
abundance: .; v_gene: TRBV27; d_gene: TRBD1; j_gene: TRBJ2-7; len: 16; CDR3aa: CASSLFTGASSYEQYF; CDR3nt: TGTGCCAGCAGTTTATTTACAGGGGCGAGCTCCTACGAGCAGTACTTC
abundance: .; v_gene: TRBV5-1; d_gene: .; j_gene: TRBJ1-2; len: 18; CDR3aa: CASSLTPGPRVGVNGYTF; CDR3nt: TGCGCCAGCAGCTTGACCCCGGGCCCCAGGGTCGGCGTCAATGGCTACACCTTC
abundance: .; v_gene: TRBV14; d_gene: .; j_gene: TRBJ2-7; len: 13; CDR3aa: CASSQELSYEQYF; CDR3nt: TGTGCCAGCAGCCAAGAGCTGTCCTACGAGCAGTACTTC
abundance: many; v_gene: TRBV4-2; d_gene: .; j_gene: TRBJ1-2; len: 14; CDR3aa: CASSQVGLNYGYTF; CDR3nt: TGTGCCAGCAGCCAAGTTGGGCTCAACTATGGCTACACCTTC
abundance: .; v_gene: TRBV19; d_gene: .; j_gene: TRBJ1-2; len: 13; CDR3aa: CASSYRTDYGYTF; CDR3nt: TGTGCCAGTAGTTATAGGACAGACTATGGCTACACCTTC
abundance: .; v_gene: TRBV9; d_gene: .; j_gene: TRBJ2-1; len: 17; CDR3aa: CASSVGVGRISYNEQFF; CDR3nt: TGTGCCAGCAGCGTAGGAGTGGGGCGGATCTCCTACAATGAGCAGTTCTTC
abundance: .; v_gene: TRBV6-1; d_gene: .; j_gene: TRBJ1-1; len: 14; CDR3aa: CASMWGTLNTEAFF; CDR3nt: TGTGCCAGCATGTGGGGGACACTAAACACTGAAGCTTTCTTT
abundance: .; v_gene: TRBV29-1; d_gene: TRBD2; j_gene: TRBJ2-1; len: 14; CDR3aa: CSALGLAGYNEQFF; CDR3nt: TGCAGCGCTTTAGGACTAGCGGGATACAATGAGCAGTTCTTC
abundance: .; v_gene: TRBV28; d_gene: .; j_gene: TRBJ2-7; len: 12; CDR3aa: CASSLYSYEQYF; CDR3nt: TGTGCCAGCAGCCTTTATTCCTACGAGCAGTACTTC
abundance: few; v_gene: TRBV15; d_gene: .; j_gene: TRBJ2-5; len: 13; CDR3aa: CATSRDFARIKYF; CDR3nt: TGTGCCACCAGCAGAGATTTCGCTAGAATCAAGTACTTC
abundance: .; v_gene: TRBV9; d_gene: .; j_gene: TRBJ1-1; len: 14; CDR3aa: CASSVGPGDTEAFF; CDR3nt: TGTGCCAGCAGCGTAGGTCCAGGCGACACTGAAGCTTTCTTT
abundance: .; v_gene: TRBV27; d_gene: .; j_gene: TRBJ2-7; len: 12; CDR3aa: CASSGLSYEQYF; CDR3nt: TGTGCCAGCAGCGGGCTCTCCTACGAGCAGTACTTC
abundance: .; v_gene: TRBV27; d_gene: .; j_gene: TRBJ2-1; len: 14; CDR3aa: CASRGGISYNEQFF; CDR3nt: TGTGCCAGCAGAGGGGGGATCTCCTACAATGAGCAGTTCTTC
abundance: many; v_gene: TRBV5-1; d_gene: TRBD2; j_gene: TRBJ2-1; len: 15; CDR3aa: CASSLSGSSYNEQFF; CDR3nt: TGCGCCAGCAGCTTGAGCGGGAGCTCCTACAATGAGCAGTTCTTC
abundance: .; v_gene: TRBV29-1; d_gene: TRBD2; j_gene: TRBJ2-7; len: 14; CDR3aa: CSVVGVEGLYEQYF; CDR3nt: TGCAGCGTTGTAGGGGTGGAGGGACTATACGAGCAGTACTTC
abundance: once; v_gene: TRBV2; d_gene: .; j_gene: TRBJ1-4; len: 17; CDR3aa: CASSGQKQTATNEKLFF; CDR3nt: TGTGCCAGCAGTGGCCAAAAGCAGACGGCAACTAATGAAAAACTGTTTTTT
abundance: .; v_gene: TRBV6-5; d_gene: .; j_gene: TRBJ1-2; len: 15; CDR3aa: CASSYSGGSRYGYTF; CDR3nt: TGTGCCAGCAGTTACTCCGGGGGATCGAGGTATGGCTACACCTTC
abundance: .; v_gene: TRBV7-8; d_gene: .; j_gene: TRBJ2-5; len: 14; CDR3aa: CASSPKRMEETQYF; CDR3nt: TGTGCCAGCAGCCCGAAGCGCATGGAGGAGACCCAGTACTTC
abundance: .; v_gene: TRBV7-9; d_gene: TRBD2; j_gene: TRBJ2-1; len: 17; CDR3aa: CASSLGTSGRAYNEQFF; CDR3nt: TGTGCCAGCAGCTTAGGGACTAGCGGGAGGGCCTACAATGAGCAGTTCTTC
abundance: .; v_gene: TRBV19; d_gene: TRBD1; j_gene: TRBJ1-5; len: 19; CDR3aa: CASSNQRAGTGYSNQPQHF; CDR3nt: TGTGCCAGTAGCAATCAGAGAGCCGGGACAGGTTATAGCAATCAGCCCCAGCATTTT
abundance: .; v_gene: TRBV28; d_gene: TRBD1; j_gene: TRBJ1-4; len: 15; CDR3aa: CASSTPTGGGEKLFF; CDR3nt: TGTGCCAGCAGTACGCCGACAGGGGGAGGTGAAAAACTGTTTTTT
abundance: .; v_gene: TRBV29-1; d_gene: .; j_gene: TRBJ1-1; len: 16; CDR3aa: CSVEAWTALGNTEAFF; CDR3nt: TGCAGCGTTGAAGCTTGGACAGCCCTTGGGAACACTGAAGCTTTCTTT
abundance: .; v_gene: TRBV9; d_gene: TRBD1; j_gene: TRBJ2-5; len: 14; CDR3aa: CASSGTGGVGTQYF; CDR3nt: TGTGCCAGCAGCGGGACAGGGGGCGTGGGGACCCAGTACTTC
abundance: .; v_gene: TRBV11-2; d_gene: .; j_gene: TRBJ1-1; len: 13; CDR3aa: CASSQTGNTEAFF; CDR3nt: TGTGCCAGCAGCCAGACAGGGAACACTGAAGCTTTCTTT
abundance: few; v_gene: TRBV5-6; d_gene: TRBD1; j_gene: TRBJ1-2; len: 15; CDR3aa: CASSFHGTGGSGYTF; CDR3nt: TGTGCCAGCAGCTTCCACGGGACAGGGGGATCTGGCTACACCTTC
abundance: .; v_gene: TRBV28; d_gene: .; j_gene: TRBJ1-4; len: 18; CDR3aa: CASSLWDLSQTQNEKLFF; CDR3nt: TGTGCCAGCAGTTTATGGGACCTCTCACAGACCCAGAATGAAAAACTGTTTTTT
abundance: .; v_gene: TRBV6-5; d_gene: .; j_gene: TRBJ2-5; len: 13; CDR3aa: CASSYGYQETQYF; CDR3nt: TGTGCCAGCAGTTATGGGTACCAAGAGACCCAGTACTTC
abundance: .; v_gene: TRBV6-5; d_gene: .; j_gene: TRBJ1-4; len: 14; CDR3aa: CASRPTTPNEKLFF; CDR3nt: TGTGCCAGCCGGCCTACAACACCGAATGAAAAACTGTTTTTT